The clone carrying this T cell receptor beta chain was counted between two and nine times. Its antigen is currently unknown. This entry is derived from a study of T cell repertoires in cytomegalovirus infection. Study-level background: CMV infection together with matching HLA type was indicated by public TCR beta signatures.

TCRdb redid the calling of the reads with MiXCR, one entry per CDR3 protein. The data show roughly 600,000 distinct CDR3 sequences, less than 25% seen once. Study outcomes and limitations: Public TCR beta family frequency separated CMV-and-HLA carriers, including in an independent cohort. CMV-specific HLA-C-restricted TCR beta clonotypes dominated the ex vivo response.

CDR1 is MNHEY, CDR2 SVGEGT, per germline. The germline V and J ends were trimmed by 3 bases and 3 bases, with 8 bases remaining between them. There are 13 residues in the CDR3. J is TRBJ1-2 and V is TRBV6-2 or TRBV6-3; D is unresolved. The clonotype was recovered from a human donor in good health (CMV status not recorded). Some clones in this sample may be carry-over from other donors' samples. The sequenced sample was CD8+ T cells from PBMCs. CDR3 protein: CASSYESYYGYTF. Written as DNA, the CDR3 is TGTGCCAGCAGTTATGAGTCCTACTATGGCTACACCTTC.